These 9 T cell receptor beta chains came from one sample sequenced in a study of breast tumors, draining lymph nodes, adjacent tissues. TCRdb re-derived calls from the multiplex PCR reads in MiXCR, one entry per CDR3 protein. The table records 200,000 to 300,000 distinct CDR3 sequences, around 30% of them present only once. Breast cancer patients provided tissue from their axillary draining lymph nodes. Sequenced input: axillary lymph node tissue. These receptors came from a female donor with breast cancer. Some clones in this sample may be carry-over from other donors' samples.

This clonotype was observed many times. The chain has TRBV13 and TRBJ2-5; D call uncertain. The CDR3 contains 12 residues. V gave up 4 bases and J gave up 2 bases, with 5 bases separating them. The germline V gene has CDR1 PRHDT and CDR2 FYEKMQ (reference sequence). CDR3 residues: CASSYLQETQYF. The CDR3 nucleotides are TGTGCCAGCAGCTACCTTCAAGAGACCCAGTACTTC.

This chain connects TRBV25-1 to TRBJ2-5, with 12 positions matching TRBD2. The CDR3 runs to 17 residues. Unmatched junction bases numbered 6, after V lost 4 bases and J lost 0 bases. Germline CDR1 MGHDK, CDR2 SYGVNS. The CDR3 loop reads CASSAGTSGQYQETQYF. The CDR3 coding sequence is TGTGCCAGCAGTGCAGGGACTAGCGGGCAGTACCAAGAGACCCAGTACTTC.

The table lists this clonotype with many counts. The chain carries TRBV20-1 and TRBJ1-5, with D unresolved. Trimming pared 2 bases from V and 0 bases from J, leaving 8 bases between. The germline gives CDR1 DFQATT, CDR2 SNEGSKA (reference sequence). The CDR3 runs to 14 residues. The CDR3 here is CSARPVSSNQPQHF. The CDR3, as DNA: TGCAGTGCTAGACCCGTGAGTAGCAATCAGCCCCAGCATTTT.

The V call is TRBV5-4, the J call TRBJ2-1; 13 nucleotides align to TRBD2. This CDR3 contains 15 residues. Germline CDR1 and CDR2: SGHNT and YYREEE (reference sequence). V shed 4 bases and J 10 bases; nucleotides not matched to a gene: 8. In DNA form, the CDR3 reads TGTGCCAGCAGCAGGACTAGCGGGAGCTTCGGGGAGCAGTTCTTC. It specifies CASSRTSGSFGEQFF.

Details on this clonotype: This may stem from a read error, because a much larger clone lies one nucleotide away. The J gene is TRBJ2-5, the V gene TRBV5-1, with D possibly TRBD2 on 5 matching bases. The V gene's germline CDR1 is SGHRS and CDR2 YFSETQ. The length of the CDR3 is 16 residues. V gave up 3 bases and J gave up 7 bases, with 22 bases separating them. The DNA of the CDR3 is TGCGCCAGCAGCTCCCGCCCTGGGAGTCCAAGTTCGACCCAGTACTTC. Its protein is CASSSRPGSPSSTQYF.

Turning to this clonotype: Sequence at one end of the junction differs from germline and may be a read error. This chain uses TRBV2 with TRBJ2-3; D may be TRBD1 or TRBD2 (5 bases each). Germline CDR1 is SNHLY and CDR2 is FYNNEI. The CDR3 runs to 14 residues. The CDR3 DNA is TGTGCCAGCAGAGGAGGACATAGCACCGATACGCAGTATTTT. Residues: CASRGGHSTDTQYF.

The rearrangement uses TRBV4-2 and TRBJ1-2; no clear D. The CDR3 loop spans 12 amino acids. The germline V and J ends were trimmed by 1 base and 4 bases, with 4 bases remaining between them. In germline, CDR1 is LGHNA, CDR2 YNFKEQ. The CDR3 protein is CASSQGPYGYTF. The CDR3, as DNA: TGTGCCAGCAGCCAAGGCCCCTATGGCTACACCTTC.

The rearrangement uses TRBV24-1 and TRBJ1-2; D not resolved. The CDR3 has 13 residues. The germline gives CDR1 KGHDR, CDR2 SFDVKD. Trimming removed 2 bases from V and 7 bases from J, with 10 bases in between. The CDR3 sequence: CATSDCFLGGYTF. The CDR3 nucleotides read TGTGCCACCAGTGATTGCTTTTTGGGTGGCTACACCTTC.

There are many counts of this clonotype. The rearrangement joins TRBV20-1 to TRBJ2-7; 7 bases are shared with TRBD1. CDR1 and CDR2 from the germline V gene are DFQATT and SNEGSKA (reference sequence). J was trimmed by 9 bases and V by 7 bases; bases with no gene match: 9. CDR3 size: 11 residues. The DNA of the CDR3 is TGCAGTGTCGGCGACAGGGTTGGGCAGTACTTC. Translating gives CSVGDRVGQYF.